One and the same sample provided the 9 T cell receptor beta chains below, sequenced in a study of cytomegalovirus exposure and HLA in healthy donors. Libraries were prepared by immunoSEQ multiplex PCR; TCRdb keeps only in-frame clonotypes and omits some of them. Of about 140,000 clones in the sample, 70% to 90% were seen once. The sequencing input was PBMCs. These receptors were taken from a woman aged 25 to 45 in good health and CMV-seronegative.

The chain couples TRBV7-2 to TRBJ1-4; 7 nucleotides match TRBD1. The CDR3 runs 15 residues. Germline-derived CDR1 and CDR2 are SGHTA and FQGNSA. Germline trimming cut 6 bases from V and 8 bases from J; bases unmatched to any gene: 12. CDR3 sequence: CASSPSAGGHEKLFF. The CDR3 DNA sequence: TGTGCCAGCAGTCCGTCGGCAGGGGGTCACGAAAAACTGTTTTTT.

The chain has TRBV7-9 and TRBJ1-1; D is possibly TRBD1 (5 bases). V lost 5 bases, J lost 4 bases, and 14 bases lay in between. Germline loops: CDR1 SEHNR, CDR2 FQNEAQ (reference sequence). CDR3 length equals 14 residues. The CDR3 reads CASSRGFGGTEAFF. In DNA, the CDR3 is TGTGCCAGCAGCCGGGGCTTCGGGGGCACTGAAGCTTTCTTT.

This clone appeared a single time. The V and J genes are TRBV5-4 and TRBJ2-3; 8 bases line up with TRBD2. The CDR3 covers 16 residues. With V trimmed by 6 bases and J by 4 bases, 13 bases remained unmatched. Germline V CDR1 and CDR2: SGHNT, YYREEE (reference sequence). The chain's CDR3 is CASTSKRGPGADTQYF. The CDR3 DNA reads TGTGCCAGCACGTCAAAGCGGGGGCCAGGGGCAGATACGCAGTATTTT.

CDR3 loop: CASSYGGAYNEQFF. CDR3 DNA: TGTGCCAGCAGTTACGGGGGGGCCTACAATGAGCAGTTCTTC. The chain joins TRBV6-5 to TRBJ2-1; 7 bases are a match to TRBD2. The CDR3 extends over 14 amino acids. V shed 2 bases, J shed 2 bases, and the junction held 0 bases outside the gene matches. From germline, CDR1 is MNHEY and CDR2 SVGAGI.

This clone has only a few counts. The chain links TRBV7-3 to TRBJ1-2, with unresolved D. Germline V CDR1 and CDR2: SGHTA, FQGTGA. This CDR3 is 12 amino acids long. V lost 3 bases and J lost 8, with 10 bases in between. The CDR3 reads CASSFPGSGYTF. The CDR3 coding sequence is TGTGCCAGCAGCTTCCCAGGCAGCGGCTACACCTTC.

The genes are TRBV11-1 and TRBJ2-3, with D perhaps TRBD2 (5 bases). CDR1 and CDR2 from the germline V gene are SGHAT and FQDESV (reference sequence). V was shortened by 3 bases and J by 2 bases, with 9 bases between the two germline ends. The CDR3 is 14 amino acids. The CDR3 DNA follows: TGTGCCAGCAGCTTCCTAGCCTACACAGATACGCAGTATTTT. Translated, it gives CASSFLAYTDTQYF.

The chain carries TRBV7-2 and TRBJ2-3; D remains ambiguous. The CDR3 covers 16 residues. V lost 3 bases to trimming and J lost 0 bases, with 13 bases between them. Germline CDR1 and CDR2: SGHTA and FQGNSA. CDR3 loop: CASSFFVDSSTDTQYF. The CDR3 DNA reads TGTGCCAGCAGCTTTTTTGTAGATTCCAGCACAGATACGCAGTATTTT. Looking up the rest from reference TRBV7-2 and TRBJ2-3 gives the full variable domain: GAGVSQSPSNKVTEKGKDVELRCDPISGHTALYWYRQSLGQGLEFLIYFQGNSAPDKSGLPSDRFSAERTGGSVSTLTIQRTQQEDSAVYLCASSFFVDSSTDTQYFGPGTRLTVL.

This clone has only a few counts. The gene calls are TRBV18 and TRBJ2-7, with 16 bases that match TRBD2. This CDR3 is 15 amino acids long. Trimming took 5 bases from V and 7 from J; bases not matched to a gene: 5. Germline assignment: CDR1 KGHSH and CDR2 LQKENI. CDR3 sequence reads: CASSTGLAGGLEQYF. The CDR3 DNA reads TGTGCCAGCTCAACGGGACTAGCGGGGGGGCTTGAGCAGTACTTC.

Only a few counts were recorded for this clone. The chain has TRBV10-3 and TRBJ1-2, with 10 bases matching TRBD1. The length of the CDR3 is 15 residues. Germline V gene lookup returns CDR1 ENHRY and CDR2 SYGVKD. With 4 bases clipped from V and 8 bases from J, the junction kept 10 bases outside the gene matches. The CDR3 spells CAISATGGAERGYTF. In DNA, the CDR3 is TGTGCCATCAGTGCGACAGGGGGCGCGGAGAGAGGCTACACCTTC.